These 11 T cell receptor beta chains share one sample of origin, sequenced in a study of OX40 agonist ivuxolimab in advanced cancers. Only in-frame clones appear in the TCRdb table, and some are missing; sequencing was by immunoSEQ multiplex PCR. The repertoire holds 98,000 or so clones, with approximately 90% as singletons. The sample in question was CD4+ or CD8+ T cells sorted from blood, obtained in a trial of the OX40 agonist ivuxolimab. The receptors derive from an adult with an advanced solid tumor such as melanoma, head and neck, liver or kidney cancer.

This rearrangement joins TRBV27 to TRBJ1-2; 9 bases match TRBD1. Germline lookup yields CDR1 MNHEY and CDR2 SMNVEV (reference sequence). With 1 base clipped from V and 4 bases from J, the junction kept 4 bases outside the gene matches. The CDR3 consists of 15 residues. Here the CDR3 DNA reads TGTGCCAGCAGTTTATGGGGACAGGGCACCTATGGCTACACCTTC. Translation: CASSLWGQGTYGYTF.

CDR3 region: CASSRTDSLSYNEQFF. CDR3 in DNA: TGTGCCAGCAGCCGGACGGACAGCCTCTCCTACAATGAGCAGTTCTTC. The chain couples TRBV14 to TRBJ2-1, with D possibly matching TRBD1 (6 bases). Germline V lookup: CDR1 SGHDN, CDR2 FVKESK. The CDR3 extends over 16 amino acids. Trimming pared 4 bases from V and 0 bases from J, leaving 13 bases between. The whole variable domain, remainder taken from reference TRBV14 and TRBJ2-1, is EAGVTQFPSHSVIEKGQTVTLRCDPISGHDNLYWYRRVMGKEIKFLLHFVKESKQDESGMPNNRFLAERTGGTYSTLKVQPAELEDSGVYFCASSRTDSLSYNEQFFGPGTRLTVL.

The table lists this clone with a count of one. The rearrangement uses TRBV29-1 and TRBJ1-5; no definite D call. This CDR3 comprises 14 residues. Germline values: CDR1 SQVTM, CDR2 ANQGSEA. V was pared by 8 bases and J by 0 bases, with 14 bases between. CDR3 sequence reads: CSFTSADSNQPQHF. The CDR3 bases are TGCAGCTTCACATCGGCGGATAGCAATCAGCCCCAGCATTTT.

V usage is TRBV9 and J usage is TRBJ1-2, with D perhaps TRBD1 (6 bases). The germline V and J ends were trimmed by 0 bases and 4 bases, with 13 bases remaining between them. The CDR3 extends over 15 amino acids. Germline lookup yields CDR1 SGDLS and CDR2 YYNGEE. The CDR3 loop reads CASSVAPGAAYGYTF. The CDR3 region has the DNA TGTGCCAGCAGCGTAGCCCCGGGGGCGGCCTATGGCTACACCTTC.

The chain links TRBV6-5 to TRBJ2-7, with a tentative D call TRBD1 (6 bases). The germline V gene has CDR1 MNHEY and CDR2 SVGAGI. V was clipped by 4 bases and J by 1 base, with 8 bases between them. The length of the CDR3 is 13 residues. The CDR3 coding sequence is TGTGCCAGCAGTTCGGACAGATCCTACGAGCAGTACTTC. Translation: CASSSDRSYEQYF.

This chain joins TRBV18 and TRBJ1-5; perhaps TRBD1 as D (6 bases). CDR1 is KGHSH, CDR2 LQKENI, per germline. Trimming pared 3 bases from V and 4 bases from J, leaving 13 bases between. The CDR3 has 15 amino acids. CDR3 DNA: TGTGCCAGCTCACCCGTACAGGGTTGGAATCAGCCCCAGCATTTT. It yields the protein CASSPVQGWNQPQHF.

The gene calls are TRBV28 and TRBJ2-3; 8 positions agree with TRBD2. The CDR3 runs 14 residues. V trimming: 6 bases; J trimming: 3 bases; junction bases outside the gene matches: 5. Germline CDR1 MDHEN, CDR2 SYDVKM. CDR3 residues: CASSLAGLTDTQYF. The CDR3 bases are TGTGCCAGCAGCTTAGCGGGGCTGACAGATACGCAGTATTTT.

This chain joins TRBV6-6 and TRBJ1-1, with 10 bases that match TRBD1. V lost 6 bases, J lost 11 bases, and 15 bases stayed unmatched. Germline assignment: CDR1 MNHNY and CDR2 SVGAGI (reference sequence). CDR3 length: 15 amino acids. The CDR3 loop reads CASSPPGQGTLEAFF. The DNA of the CDR3 is TGTGCCAGCAGCCCTCCGGGACAGGGGACCCTGGAGGCTTTCTTT.

The count of this clone is one. The CDR3 sequence is CASRVGWNTGELFF. CDR3 bases: TGTGCCAGCAGGGTGGGTTGGAACACCGGGGAGCTGTTTTTT. This sequence joins TRBV5-6 and TRBJ2-2; unclear D gene. V was cut by 5 bases and J by 1 base, with 9 bases left in between. This CDR3 is 14 amino acids long. Germline V gene sequence: CDR1 SGHDT, CDR2 YYEEEE.

The rearrangement links TRBV6-1 to TRBJ1-1, with unresolved D. CDR1 is MNHNS, CDR2 SASEGT, per germline. CDR3 length: 14 amino acids. Trimming took 8 bases from V and 4 from J, leaving 17 bases between them. The CDR3 sequence: CASLSSAGITEAFF. The CDR3 nucleotides are TGTGCCAGCCTTTCGAGCGCGGGGATCACTGAAGCTTTCTTT.

The chain carries TRBV28 and TRBJ2-7; D call uncertain. With 5 bases removed from V and 5 bases from J, the gap between germline ends came to 16 bases. Germline lookup yields CDR1 MDHEN and CDR2 SYDVKM. This CDR3 has 14 residues. The CDR3 DNA reads TGTGCCAGCAGTCTCCCCACATTTTCCAACGAGCAGTACTTC. It yields the protein CASSLPTFSNEQYF.